The T cell receptor beta chain described here comes from a study of shared T cell receptors in the human thymus. Method: immunoSEQ multiplex PCR; TCRdb's copy keeps in-frame clones and lacks some. The sample carries hundreds of thousands of clones, about 89% recorded once. V was clipped by 8 bases and J by 6 bases; unmatched bases: 2. CDR3 length: 11 residues. The germline gives CDR1 MDHEN, CDR2 SYDVKM. The sample also formed part of further work on human thymus T cells. As that study records: Thymus tissue was removed during corrective cardiac surgery. Both thymic and peripheral blood repertoires showed apparently biased V and J usage.

The chain joins TRBV28 to TRBJ2-7; 9 nucleotides match TRBD2. This sequence was found in a boy under two years old with a congenital heart defect. Material: thymocytes. In DNA form, the CDR3 reads TGTGCCAGCGGGACTAGCACCGAGCAGTACTTC. It specifies CASGTSTEQYF.